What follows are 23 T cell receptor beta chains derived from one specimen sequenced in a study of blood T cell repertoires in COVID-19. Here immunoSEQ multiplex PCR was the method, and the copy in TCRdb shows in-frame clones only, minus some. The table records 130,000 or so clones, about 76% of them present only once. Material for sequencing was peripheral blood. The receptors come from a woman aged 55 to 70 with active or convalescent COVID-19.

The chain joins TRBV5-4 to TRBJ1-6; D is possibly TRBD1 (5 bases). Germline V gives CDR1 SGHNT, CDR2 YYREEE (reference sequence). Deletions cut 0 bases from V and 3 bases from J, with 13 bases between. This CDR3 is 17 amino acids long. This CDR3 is CASSLVQGMGYNSPLHF. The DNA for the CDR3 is TGTGCCAGCAGCTTGGTCCAGGGCATGGGCTATAATTCACCCCTCCACTTT.

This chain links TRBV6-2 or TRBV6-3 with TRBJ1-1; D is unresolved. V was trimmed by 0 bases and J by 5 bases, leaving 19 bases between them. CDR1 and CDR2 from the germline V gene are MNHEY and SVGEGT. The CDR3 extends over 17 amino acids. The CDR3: CASSYSNEGIDSTEAFF. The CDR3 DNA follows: TGTGCCAGCAGTTACTCGAATGAGGGCATAGACTCGACTGAAGCTTTCTTT.

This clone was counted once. For the CDR3, the DNA is TGTGCCAGTAGTATTTATGCTAGCGGGAATCACAATGAGCAGTTCTTC. Protein product: CASSIYASGNHNEQFF. The rearrangement joins TRBV19 to TRBJ2-1, with TRBD2 matching 9 bases. CDR3 size: 16 residues. Germline CDR1 and CDR2: LNHDA and SQIVND (reference sequence). J gave up 5 bases and V 3 bases, and 8 bases lay outside the gene matches.

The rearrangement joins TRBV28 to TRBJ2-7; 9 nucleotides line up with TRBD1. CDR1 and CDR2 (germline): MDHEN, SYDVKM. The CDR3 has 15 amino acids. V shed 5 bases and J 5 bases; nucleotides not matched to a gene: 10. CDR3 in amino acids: CASSISGTGIDEQYF. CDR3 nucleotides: TGTGCCAGCAGTATCAGTGGGACAGGGATAGACGAGCAGTACTTC. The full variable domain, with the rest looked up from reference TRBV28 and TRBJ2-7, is DVKVTQSSRYLVKRTGEKVFLECVQDMDHENMFWYRQDPGLGLRLIYFSYDVKMKEKGDIPEGYSVSREKKERFSLILESASTNQTSMYLCASSISGTGIDEQYFGPGTRLTVT.

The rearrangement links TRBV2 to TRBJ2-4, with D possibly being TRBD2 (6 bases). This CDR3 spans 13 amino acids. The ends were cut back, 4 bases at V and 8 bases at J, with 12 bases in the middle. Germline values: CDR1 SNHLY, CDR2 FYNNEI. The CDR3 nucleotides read TGTGCCAGCAGTGTAATAGCGGTGGACATTCAGTACTTC. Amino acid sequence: CASSVIAVDIQYF.

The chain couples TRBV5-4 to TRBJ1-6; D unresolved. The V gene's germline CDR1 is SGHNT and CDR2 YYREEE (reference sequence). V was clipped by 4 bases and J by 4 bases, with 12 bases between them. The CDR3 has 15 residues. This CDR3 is CASSLRTSYNSPLHF. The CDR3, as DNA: TGTGCCAGCAGCCTAAGGACTTCTTATAATTCACCCCTCCACTTT.

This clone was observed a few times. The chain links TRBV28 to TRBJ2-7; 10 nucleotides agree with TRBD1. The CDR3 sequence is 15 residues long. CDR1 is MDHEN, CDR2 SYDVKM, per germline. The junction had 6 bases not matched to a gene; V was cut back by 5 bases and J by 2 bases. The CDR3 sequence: CASSPPGTGAYEQYF. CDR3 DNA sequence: TGTGCCAGCAGTCCCCCCGGGACAGGGGCCTACGAGCAGTACTTC.

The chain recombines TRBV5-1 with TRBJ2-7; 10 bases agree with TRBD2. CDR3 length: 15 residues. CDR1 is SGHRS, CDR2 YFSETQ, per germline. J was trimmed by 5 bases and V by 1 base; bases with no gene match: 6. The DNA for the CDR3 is TGCGCCAGCAGCTTGCCTAGCGGGAGTCGGGACGAGCAGTACTTC. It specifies CASSLPSGSRDEQYF.

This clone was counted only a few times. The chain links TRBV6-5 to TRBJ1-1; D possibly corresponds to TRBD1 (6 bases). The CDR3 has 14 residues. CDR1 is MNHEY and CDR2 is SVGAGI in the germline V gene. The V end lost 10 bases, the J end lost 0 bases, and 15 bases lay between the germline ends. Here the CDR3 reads CATWGGQLNTEAFF. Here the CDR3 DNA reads TGTGCCACCTGGGGGGGGCAGCTGAACACTGAAGCTTTCTTT.

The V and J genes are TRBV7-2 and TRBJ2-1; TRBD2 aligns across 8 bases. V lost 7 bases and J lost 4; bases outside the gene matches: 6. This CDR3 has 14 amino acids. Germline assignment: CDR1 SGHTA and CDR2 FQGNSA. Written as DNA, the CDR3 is TGTGCCAGCAAGACGGGGGGGCATTACAATGAGCAGTTCTTC. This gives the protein CASKTGGHYNEQFF.

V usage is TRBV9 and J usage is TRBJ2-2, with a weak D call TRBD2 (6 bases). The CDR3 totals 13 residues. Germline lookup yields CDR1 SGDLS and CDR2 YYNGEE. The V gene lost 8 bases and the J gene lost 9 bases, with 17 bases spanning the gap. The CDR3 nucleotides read TGTGCCAGTACCCTGGGCGGGGACCGGGAGCTGTTTTTT. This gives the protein CASTLGGDRELFF.

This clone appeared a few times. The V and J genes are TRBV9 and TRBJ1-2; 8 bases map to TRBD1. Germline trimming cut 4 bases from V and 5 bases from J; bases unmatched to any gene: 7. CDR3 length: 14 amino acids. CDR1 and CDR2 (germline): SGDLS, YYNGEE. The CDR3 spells CASSPRDRLYGYTF. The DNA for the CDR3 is TGTGCCAGCAGCCCCCGGGACAGGCTGTATGGCTACACCTTC.

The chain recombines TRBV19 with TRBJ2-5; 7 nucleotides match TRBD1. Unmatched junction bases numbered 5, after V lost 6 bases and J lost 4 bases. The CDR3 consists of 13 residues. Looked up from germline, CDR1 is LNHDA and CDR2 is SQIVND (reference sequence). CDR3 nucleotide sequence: TGTGCCAGTAGCCCCGGGACAGCAGAGACCCAGTACTTC. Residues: CASSPGTAETQYF.

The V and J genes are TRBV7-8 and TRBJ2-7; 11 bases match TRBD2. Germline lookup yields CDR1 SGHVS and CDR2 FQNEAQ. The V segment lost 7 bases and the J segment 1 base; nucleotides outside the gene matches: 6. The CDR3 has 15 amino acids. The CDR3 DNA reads TGTGCCAGCAAACTAGCGGGAGATCATTCCTACGAGCAGTACTTC. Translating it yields CASKLAGDHSYEQYF.

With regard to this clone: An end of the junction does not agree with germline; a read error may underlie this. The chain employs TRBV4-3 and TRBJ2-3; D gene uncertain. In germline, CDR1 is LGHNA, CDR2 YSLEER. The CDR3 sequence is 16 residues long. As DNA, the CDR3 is TGCGCCAGCAGCCAAGATAGTCCCCTCGAATTACCCCCCTCGGATTTT. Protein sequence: CASSQDSPLELPPSDF.

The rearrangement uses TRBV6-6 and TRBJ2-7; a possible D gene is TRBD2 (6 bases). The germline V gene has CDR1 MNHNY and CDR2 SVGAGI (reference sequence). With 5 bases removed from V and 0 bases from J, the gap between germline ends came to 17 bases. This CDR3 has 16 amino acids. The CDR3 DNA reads TGTGCCAGCAGTCCCATGGCGGGGCAGTCCTCCTACGAGCAGTACGTC. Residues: CASSPMAGQSSYEQYV.

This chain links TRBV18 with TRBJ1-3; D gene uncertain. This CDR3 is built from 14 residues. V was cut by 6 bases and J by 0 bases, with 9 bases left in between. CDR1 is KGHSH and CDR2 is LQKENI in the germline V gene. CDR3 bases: TGTGCCAGCTCGCTCGATAGCTCTGGAAACACCATATATTTT. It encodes CASSLDSSGNTIYF.

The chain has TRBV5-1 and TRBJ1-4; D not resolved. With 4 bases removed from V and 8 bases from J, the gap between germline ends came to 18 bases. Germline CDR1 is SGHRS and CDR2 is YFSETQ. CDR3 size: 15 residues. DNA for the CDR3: TGCGCCAGCAGCCCGCTCCGGGAGGGTGGAGAAAAACTGTTTTTT. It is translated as CASSPLREGGEKLFF.

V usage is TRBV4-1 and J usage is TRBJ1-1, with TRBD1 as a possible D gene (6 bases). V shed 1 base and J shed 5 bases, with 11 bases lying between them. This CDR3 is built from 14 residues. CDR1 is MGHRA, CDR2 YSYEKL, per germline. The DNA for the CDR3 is TGCGCCAGCAGCCAAGGGCTACAGGGAACTGAAGCTTTCTTT. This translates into CASSQGLQGTEAFF.

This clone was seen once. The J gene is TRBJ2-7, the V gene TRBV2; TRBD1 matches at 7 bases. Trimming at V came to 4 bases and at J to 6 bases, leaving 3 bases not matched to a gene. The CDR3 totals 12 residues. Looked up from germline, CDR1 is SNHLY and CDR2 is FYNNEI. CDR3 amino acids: CASSGDRVEQYV. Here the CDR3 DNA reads TGTGCCAGCAGTGGAGACAGGGTCGAGCAGTACGTC.

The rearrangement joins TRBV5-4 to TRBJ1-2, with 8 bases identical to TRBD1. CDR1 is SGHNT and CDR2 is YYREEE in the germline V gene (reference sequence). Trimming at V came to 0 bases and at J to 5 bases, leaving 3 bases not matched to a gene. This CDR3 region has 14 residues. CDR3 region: CASSLVGQGYGYTF. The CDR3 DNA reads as TGTGCCAGCAGCTTGGTCGGACAGGGATATGGCTACACCTTC.

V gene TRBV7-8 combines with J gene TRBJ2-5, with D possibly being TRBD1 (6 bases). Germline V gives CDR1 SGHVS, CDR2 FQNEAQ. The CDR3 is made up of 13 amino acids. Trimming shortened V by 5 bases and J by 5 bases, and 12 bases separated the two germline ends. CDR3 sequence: CASSRTGIETQYF. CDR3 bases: TGTGCCAGCAGCCGCACAGGGATCGAGACCCAGTACTTC.

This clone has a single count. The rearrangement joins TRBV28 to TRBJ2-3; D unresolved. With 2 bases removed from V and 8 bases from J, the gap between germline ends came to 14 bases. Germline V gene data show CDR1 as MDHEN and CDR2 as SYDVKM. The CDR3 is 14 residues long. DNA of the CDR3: TGTGCCAGCAGTTTAGGTCTCACCTCAGGTACGCAGTATTTT. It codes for CASSLGLTSGTQYF.